This T cell receptor beta chain was identified during a study of monozygotic twins with inflammatory bowel disease. Study observations and caveats: IBD patients showed reduced TCRbeta diversity (inverse Simpson) versus healthy co-twins.

The CDR3 extends over 16 amino acids. CDR1 and CDR2 (germline): SGHTA, FQGNSA. Per-sample cDNA came from eight separate reactions. Added by template switching were UMIs that each held a 6-nucleotide sample barcode. TCRdb reanalyzed the 5' RACE reads and collapses them to one entry per CDR3 protein, without DNA. Its table lists 110,000 to 150,000 distinct CDR3 sequences. Skipping T cell sorting, the study isolated total RNA directly from whole blood. Remarks on this clonotype: Antigen: not known.

The receptor was isolated from a human donor with ulcerative colitis or Crohn's disease, or a healthy co-twin of an affected twin (not recorded which). The specimen was blood. The genes are TRBV7-2 and TRBJ2-3; with no DNA, the TCRdb D assignment of TRBD2 cannot be verified. CDR3 amino acids: CASNKRAPPRTDTQYF.